This T cell receptor beta chain was recovered during a study of Ad26.COV2.S vaccination and SARS-CoV-2 variants. Looked up from germline, CDR1 is LGHDT and CDR2 is YNNKEL (reference sequence). The V gene end was trimmed by 4 bases and the J gene end by 2 bases; junction bases not matched to a gene: 12. The CDR3 covers 17 residues. The treatment was: 15 to 20 received Ad26.COV2.S at low or high dose, single or two shots; about five received placebo; per-sample allocation not given. Sampling took place 63 days after the first vaccine or placebo injection. Generated by immunoSEQ multiplex PCR, the TCRdb table keeps only in-frame clones and is missing some. The table records about 680,000 clones, around 92% of them present only once.

The starting material was peripheral blood, obtained in a trial of Ad26.COV2.S vaccine versus placebo. The TCR sequence derives from a person between 18 and 65 years old who received the Ad26.COV2.S COVID-19 vaccine or a placebo. This sequence joins TRBV3-1 (or the pseudogene TRBV3-2) and TRBJ2-3; 7 bases match TRBD1. The DNA of the CDR3 is TGTGCCAGCAGCCCTTGGACAGGCGGACCTTACACAGATACGCAGTATTTT. It translates to CASSPWTGGPYTDTQYF.